These T cell receptor beta chains were read from a single sample in a study of blood T cell repertoires in COVID-19. Some clones are missing from TCRdb's copy, which holds only in-frame ones; the method was immunoSEQ multiplex PCR. The sample records over 150,000 clones, around 82% being singletons. Sequenced sample: peripheral blood. The receptors stem from an elderly man with COVID-19, enrolled during active disease. Both conserved end residues are part of each CDR3. D genes are given only for firm matches. Clone size is not always given. Where it is, it says once, few, many or a class for expanded clones.

d_gene	v_gene	j_gene	abundance	CDR3aa	CDR3nt
-	TRBV6-5	TRBJ1-5	-	CASSSSTGGYNQPQHF	-
-	TRBV7-2	TRBJ2-1	-	CASSLGPLGGYNEQFF	TGTGCCAGCAGCTTAGGCCCCTTAGGGGGTTACAATGAGCAGTTCTTC
TRBD1	TRBV29-1	TRBJ1-6	-	CSVDSLTGDNSPLHF	TGCAGCGTCGACTCTCTGACAGGGGACAATTCACCCCTCCACTTT
-	TRBV12-5	TRBJ1-2	-	CASGLPPLRGYTF	TGTGCTAGTGGTTTGCCCCCCCTAAGAGGCTACACCTTC
-	TRBV28	TRBJ1-1	-	CASSLNWGYSMNTEAFF	TGTGCCAGCAGTTTAAATTGGGGCTACTCGATGAACACTGAAGCTTTCTTT
-	TRBV4-3	TRBJ2-4	-	CASSQSGGAKNIQYF	TGCGCCAGCAGCCAATCCGGGGGAGCCAAAAACATTCAGTACTTC
TRBD1	TRBV5-4	TRBJ1-2	-	CASSRGTGTAANYGYTF	TGTGCCAGCAGCCGCGGGACAGGGACCGCCGCTAACTATGGCTACACCTTC
TRBD2	TRBV27	TRBJ2-3	-	CASSWSTSGGADTQYF	TGTGCCAGCAGTTGGTCGACTAGCGGGGGGGCAGATACGCAGTATTTT
-	TRBV2	TRBJ1-5	-	CASSAQGTQPQHF	TGCGCCAGCAGCGCACAGGGAACACAGCCCCAGCATTTT
-	TRBV29-1	TRBJ1-2	-	CSVWLNYGYTF	TGCAGCGTGTGGCTCAACTATGGCTACACCTTC
TRBD2	TRBV9	TRBJ2-2	-	CASSPPGGVITGELFF	TGTGCCAGCAGTCCCCCTGGGGGGGTTATCACCGGGGAGCTGTTTTTT
-	TRBV12-3/TRBV12-4	TRBJ1-1	-	CASSLTEYTEAFF	TGTGCCAGCAGTCTGACAGAATACACTGAAGCTTTCTTT
TRBD1	TRBV18	TRBJ1-4	-	CASSLFATGGKEKLFF	TGTGCCAGCTCACTCTTCGCGACAGGGGGGAAGGAAAAACTGTTTTTT
-	TRBV7-2	TRBJ2-3	-	CASSPELQGHIISTDTQYF	TGTGCCAGCAGCCCAGAGTTGCAGGGACACATAATAAGCACAGATACGCAGTATTTT
-	TRBV12-3/TRBV12-4	TRBJ1-5	-	CASSNRGYQPQHF	TGTGCCAGCAGCAACCGGGGGTATCAGCCCCAGCATTTT
-	TRBV5-1	TRBJ2-2	-	CASSLPAGFPGELFF	TGCGCCAGCAGCTTGCCTGCAGGGTTTCCCGGGGAGCTGTTTTTT
-	TRBV6-2/TRBV6-3	TRBJ1-6	-	CASSYERGVDYNSPLHF	TGTGCCAGCAGTTACGAGCGGGGGGTCGACTATAATTCACCCCTCCACTTT
-	TRBV5-1	TRBJ2-5	-	CASSLGGTGGHQETQYF	TGCGCCAGCAGCTTAGGGGGGACGGGGGGCCATCAGGAGACCCAGTACTTC
TRBD1	TRBV28	TRBJ1-4	-	CASQTGATNEKLFF	TGTGCCAGCCAAACAGGGGCAACTAATGAAAAACTGTTTTTT
-	TRBV6-1	TRBJ1-1	-	CASSESLGGRRTEAFF	TGTGCCAGCAGTGAATCTCTCGGGGGGCGACGCACTGAAGCTTTCTTT
-	TRBV6-5	TRBJ1-1	-	CASTSLRTTEAFF	TGTGCCAGCACCTCCCTCCGGACTACTGAAGCTTTCTTT
-	TRBV7-9	TRBJ1-5	-	CASSNSDISNQPQHF	TGTGCCAGCAGCAACTCGGACATAAGCAATCAGCCCCAGCATTTT
-	TRBV15	TRBJ1-5	-	CATSATASQPQHF	TGTGCCACCAGCGCCACAGCAAGTCAGCCCCAGCATTTT
-	TRBV5-1	TRBJ2-1	-	CASSLGGESYNEQFF	TGCGCCAGCAGCTTAGGGGGGGAATCCTACAATGAGCAGTTCTTC
-	TRBV14	TRBJ1-2	once	CASSQDFTGGGYTF	TGTGCCAGCAGCCAAGATTTCACAGGTGGCGGCTACACCTTC
TRBD1	TRBV5-4	TRBJ2-1	-	CASSLRTGPNEQFF	TGTGCCAGCAGCCTCCGGACAGGGCCCAATGAGCAGTTCTTC
-	TRBV6-5	TRBJ1-1	-	CASSPSPREPYEAFF	TGTGCCAGCAGCCCCTCCCCCAGGGAACCGTATGAAGCTTTCTTT
TRBD1	TRBV14	TRBJ1-2	-	CASSQPGQSIYGYTF	TGTGCCAGCAGCCAGCCGGGACAGTCAATCTATGGCTACACCTTC
TRBD1	TRBV15	TRBJ1-2	-	CATSRYSGQGEGGYTF	TGTGCCACCAGCAGATACAGTGGACAGGGAGAGGGGGGCTACACCTTC
TRBD2	TRBV4-1	TRBJ2-5	-	CASSPGRGGETQYF	TGCGCCAGCTCCCCGGGCCGCGGGGGAGAGACCCAGTACTTC
TRBD1	TRBV6-5	TRBJ1-3	-	CASSRQGATGNTIYF	TGTGCCAGCAGTCGGCAGGGGGCGACTGGAAACACTATATATTTT
TRBD1	TRBV14	TRBJ2-7	-	CASSQLRDRGLGEQYF	TGTGCCAGCAGCCAACTAAGGGACAGGGGGCTCGGCGAGCAGTACTTC
-	TRBV6-4	TRBJ1-4	once	CASSDRRLNEKLFF	TGTGCCAGCAGTGACCGGCGGCTGAATGAAAAACTGTTTTTT
TRBD2	TRBV19	TRBJ2-3	-	CASSSPGTSGSTDTQYF	TGTGCCAGTAGTAGTCCCGGGACTAGCGGGAGCACAGATACGCAGTATTTT
TRBD1	TRBV7-2	TRBJ1-5	few	CASSSRGPNQPQHF	TGTGCCAGCAGCTCGAGGGGGCCCAATCAGCCCCAGCATTTT
-	TRBV5-6	TRBJ1-1	-	CASKTTGMSAEAFF	TGTGCCAGCAAAACAACAGGGATGAGCGCTGAAGCTTTCTTT
TRBD1	TRBV29-1	TRBJ1-2	-	CSVEETGEGDYGYTF	TGCAGCGTGGAGGAGACAGGGGAAGGAGACTATGGCTACACCTTC
-	TRBV5-1	TRBJ1-1	-	CASSAEPGVNTEAFF	TGCGCCAGCAGCGCCGAACCCGGGGTAAACACTGAAGCTTTCTTT